A selection of T cell receptor beta chains follows, all from one sample in a study of cytomegalovirus exposure and HLA in healthy donors. The data were produced by immunoSEQ multiplex PCR, yet TCRdb's version contains in-frame clones alone and is incomplete. The data contain about 190,000 clones, roughly 77% of them singletons. Sequences were obtained from PBMCs. These receptors all come from a woman younger than 45 in good health and CMV-seropositive. CDR3s include the opening cysteine and the closing phenylalanine or tryptophan. The order of the fields is clone size, J gene, D gene, V gene, CDR3 protein, CDR3 DNA. A D gene is named only where the DNA matches it firmly. Clone size is shown for a subset of rows, as once, few, many or a class of expanded clone.

>NA|TRBJ1-4|NA|TRBV6-4
CASSDPVETHDEVFF
TGTGCCAGCAGCGACCCCGTCGAGACGCATGATGAGGTGTTTTTT
>NA|TRBJ2-1|TRBD2|TRBV19
CASSLGAGGSYNEQFF
TGTGCCAGTAGCCTGGGGGCGGGGGGCTCCTACAATGAGCAGTTCTTC
>NA|TRBJ2-2|TRBD2|TRBV5-1
CASSSTSGTSTGELFF
TGCGCCAGCAGCTCAACTAGCGGTACGTCCACCGGGGAGCTGTTTTTT
>NA|TRBJ2-7|NA|TRBV28
CASSLWGGRNSYEQYF
TGTGCCAGCAGTTTATGGGGCGGGCGGAACTCCTACGAGCAGTACTTC
>NA|TRBJ2-3|TRBD2|TRBV5-4
CASSPISGSSTDTQYF
TGTGCCAGCAGCCCAATTAGCGGGAGCAGCACAGATACGCAGTATTTT
>NA|TRBJ2-2|TRBD2|TRBV5-6
CASSWTSGMSGELFF
TGTGCCAGCAGCTGGACTAGCGGGATGAGCGGGGAGCTGTTTTTT
>NA|TRBJ2-1|TRBD2|TRBV10-3
CAISVLAGEVHEQFF
TGTGCCATCAGTGTACTAGCGGGAGAGGTCCATGAGCAGTTCTTC
>NA|TRBJ2-7|TRBD1|TRBV19
CASHTGGSGEQYF
TGTGCCAGCCATACAGGGGGGTCGGGGGAGCAGTACTTC
>NA|TRBJ2-2|NA|TRBV6-5
CASSWALNTGELFF
TGTGCCAGCAGTTGGGCCTTAAACACCGGGGAGCTGTTTTTT
>NA|TRBJ2-2|TRBD2|TRBV18
CASSPTWGLGDTGELFF
TGTGCCAGCTCACCCACCTGGGGACTAGGCGACACCGGGGAGCTGTTTTTT
>NA|TRBJ2-7|NA|TRBV21-1
CASSKEEDTTSSYEQYF
TGTGCCAGCAGCAAAGAGGAAGACACCACGAGCTCCTACGAGCAGTACTTC
>NA|TRBJ2-7|TRBD1|TRBV6-5
CASSYFQGARDF
TGTGCCAGCAGTTACTTCCAGGGGGCGCGTGACTTC
>few|TRBJ1-4|NA|TRBV4-2
CASSPGRREKLFF
TGTGCCAGCAGCCCAGGCAGACGAGAAAAACTGTTTTTT
>once|TRBJ1-4|TRBD1|TRBV10-2
CASSEGQATNEKLFF
TGCGCCAGCAGTGAGGGACAGGCAACTAATGAAAAACTGTTTTTT
>NA|TRBJ2-3|NA|TRBV28
CASSEFHAFVDTQYF
TGTGCCAGCAGTGAGTTTCACGCCTTCGTAGATACGCAGTATTTT
>NA|TRBJ1-2|TRBD1|TRBV7-2
CASSFGQGDGYTF
TGTGCCAGCAGCTTTGGACAGGGTGATGGCTACACCTTC
>NA|TRBJ1-5|NA|TRBV28
CASRSGGGLDQPQHF
TGTGCCAGCAGGTCGGGTGGGGGCTTGGATCAGCCCCAGCATTTT
>few|TRBJ1-4|NA|TRBV5-4
CASSSRTQSTNEKLFF
TGTGCCAGCAGTTCTCGGACACAGTCAACTAATGAAAAACTGTTTTTT
>NA|TRBJ1-1|NA|TRBV2
CASSEFLLSINEAFF
TGTGCCAGCAGTGAATTTCTTTTGAGTATTAATGAAGCTTTCTTT
>NA|TRBJ1-1|TRBD1|TRBV4-1
CASSLMTGGSTEAFF
TGCGCCAGCAGCCTCATGACAGGGGGGAGCACTGAAGCTTTCTTT
>NA|TRBJ2-7|TRBD2|TRBV9
CASSASSGRQYEQYF
TGTGCCAGCAGCGCCTCTAGCGGGAGACAGTACGAGCAGTACTTC
>NA|TRBJ1-5|NA|TRBV27
CASSFYGDNQPQHF
TGTGCCAGCAGTTTTTACGGGGATAATCAGCCCCAGCATTTT
>NA|TRBJ2-5|NA|TRBV7-2
CASSLRAGGETQYF
TGTGCCAGCAGCTTAAGGGCAGGGGGGGAGACCCAGTACTTC
>NA|TRBJ2-1|NA|TRBV28
CASLLSDEQFF
TGTGCCAGTCTCTTAAGCGATGAGCAGTTCTTC
>once|TRBJ1-5|NA|TRBV2
CASSEWAGPNQPQHF
TGTGCCAGCAGTGAATGGGCAGGGCCAAATCAGCCCCAGCATTTT
>few|TRBJ1-3|TRBD1|TRBV7-2
CASSVSGQGHTIYF
TGTGCCAGCAGCGTCTCGGGACAGGGACACACCATATATTTT
>NA|TRBJ1-4|NA|TRBV10-3
CAISESGGPEKLFF
TGTGCCATCAGTGAGTCGGGCGGGCCTGAAAAACTGTTTTTT
>few|TRBJ1-6|TRBD1|TRBV10-3
CAISTPGQGTRTLHF
TGTGCCATCAGTACTCCGGGACAGGGTACTAGGACCCTCCACTTT
>NA|TRBJ2-5|TRBD1|TRBV19
CASGRQGQETQYF
TGTGCCAGTGGAAGACAGGGACAAGAGACCCAGTACTTC
>NA|TRBJ2-3|NA|TRBV25-1
CASSGTDTTDTQYF
TGTGCCAGCAGTGGGACAGATACCACAGATACGCAGTATTTT
>NA|TRBJ1-6|TRBD1|TRBV5-4
CASSSGTGGAGNSPLHF
TGTGCCAGCAGCTCGGGGACAGGGGGCGCGGGGAATTCACCCCTCCACTTT